This T cell receptor beta chain was profiled in a study of molecular identifiers for immune sequencing clone quantification. Via MiXCR, TCRdb re-called the PCR reads, giving one row per CDR3 protein. The sample gives about 300,000 distinct CDR3 sequences, about 22% of which show up once; under 0.95% is in the top ten. This clonotype was observed a handful of times. CDR1 is ENHRY, CDR2 SYGVKD, per germline. V shed 4 bases and J shed 5 bases, with 12 bases lying between them. The CDR3 runs 13 residues. This TCR was sampled from a human donor in good health. Some libraries in this study had Jurkat cell RNA spiked in. Sequencing was performed on naive CD8+ T cells from blood, with Jurkat cell RNA spiked in. Subset reported: FACS-sorted CD8+CD4-CCR7+CD45RA+ naive T cells. This rearrangement joins TRBV10-3 to TRBJ2-7; D tentatively reads TRBD1 or TRBD2 (5 bases each). Here the CDR3 reads CAISGGQGDEQYF. CDR3 in DNA: TGTGCCATCAGTGGGGGTCAGGGAGACGAGCAGTACTTC.